These 25 T cell receptor beta chains were sequenced from one sample in a study of identical twins. TCRdb reanalysed the 5' RACE reads using MiXCR and keeps one entry per CDR3 protein. This table has about 220,000 distinct CDR3 sequences, approximately 9% appearing once. The sequencing sample was made of memory (CD45RO+) T cells sorted from blood. The receptors were sampled from a young woman in good health.

This clonotype was counted many times. V is TRBV11-1 and J is TRBJ2-3, with D unclear. There are 18 residues in the CDR3. In germline, CDR1 is SGHAT, CDR2 FQDESV (reference sequence). V was cut by 1 base and J by 3 bases, with 20 bases left in between. CDR3 sequence: CASSLVFAANLKTDTQYF. CDR3 sequence (DNA): TGTGCCAGCAGCTTAGTGTTTGCAGCAAACTTAAAGACAGATACGCAGTATTTT.

This clonotype turned up a few times. The genes are TRBV20-1 and TRBJ2-3; 9 positions agree with TRBD2. The CDR3 has 13 residues. The trim removed 8 bases at V and 3 bases at J, leaving 6 bases unmatched. CDR1 and CDR2 (germline): DFQATT, SNEGSKA (reference sequence). CDR3 nucleotide sequence: TGCAGTTTTCTAGCGGGACATACAGATACGCAGTATTTT. Protein product: CSFLAGHTDTQYF.

In its sample, this clonotype was seen many times. The chain employs TRBV9 and TRBJ1-6, with D perhaps matching TRBD1 (5 bases). V gave up 3 bases and J gave up 0 bases, with 16 bases separating them. Germline V gene sequence: CDR1 SGDLS, CDR2 YYNGEE. The CDR3 is 18 amino acids. CDR3: CASSEGTGQSSYNSPLHF. The CDR3 DNA reads TGTGCCAGCAGCGAGGGGACCGGCCAGAGCTCCTATAATTCACCCCTCCACTTT.

The V call is TRBV11-2, the J call TRBJ2-7, with D unresolved. Per germline, CDR1 SGHAT and CDR2 FQNNGV. This CDR3 is built from 14 residues. Trimming removed 3 bases from V and 0 bases from J, with 9 bases in between. The CDR3 protein is CASSFYLNSYEQYF. DNA of the CDR3: TGTGCCAGCAGCTTCTACCTCAACTCCTACGAGCAGTACTTC.

This clonotype was seen only a few times. The chain has TRBV27 and TRBJ2-1; 11 bases align to TRBD2. In germline, CDR1 is MNHEY, CDR2 SMNVEV (reference sequence). The J segment lost 3 bases and the V segment lost 5 bases, leaving 6 bases of the junction unmatched. The CDR3 is 16 residues long. In DNA, the CDR3 is TGTGCCAGCAGTGCGATGGGACTAGCGGTCTACAATGAGCAGTTCTTC. This codes for CASSAMGLAVYNEQFF.

This clonotype was counted a few times. This chain links TRBV27 with TRBJ2-3; D is unresolved. Germline V gene data show CDR1 as MNHEY and CDR2 as SMNVEV (reference sequence). The CDR3 consists of 13 residues. V shed 5 bases and J shed 9 bases, with 15 bases lying between them. CDR3 sequence reads: CASSQNSESTQYF. The CDR3 DNA reads as TGTGCCAGCAGTCAGAACAGTGAATCCACGCAGTATTTT.

The sample holds many counts of this clonotype. The genes are TRBV20-1 and TRBJ2-3, with D perhaps matching TRBD2 (5 bases). Germline CDR1 and CDR2: DFQATT and SNEGSKA (reference sequence). The CDR3 length is 15 residues. V lost 6 bases and J 3 bases, leaving 19 bases between the germline ends. The CDR3 reads CSAIGPPPGTDTQYF. The CDR3 nucleotides are TGCAGTGCGATCGGCCCCCCCCCGGGAACAGATACGCAGTATTTT.

This clonotype came up many times. The chain couples TRBV12-3 or TRBV12-4 to TRBJ2-4; TRBD2 matches 7 bases. The CDR3 length is 15 residues. The J segment lost 6 bases and the V segment lost 7 bases, leaving 12 bases of the junction unmatched. CDR3 region: CASTPDEGGRNIQYF. CDR3 sequence (DNA): TGTGCCAGCACCCCCGACGAAGGCGGGAGAAACATTCAGTACTTC.

This sequence joins TRBV11-2 and TRBJ2-5; D may be TRBD1 (6 bases). The germline V gene has CDR1 SGHAT and CDR2 FQNNGV. Trimming pared 5 bases from V and 7 bases from J, leaving 8 bases between. This CDR3 has 11 amino acids. The chain's CDR3 is CASSRGGTQYF. DNA for the CDR3: TGTGCCAGCAGCAGAGGGGGGACCCAGTACTTC.

This clonotype has just a few counts. The rearrangement links TRBV3-1 to TRBJ2-3; weak D call: TRBD2 (5 bases). The ends were cut back, 1 base at V and 3 bases at J, with 5 bases in the middle. The CDR3 has 13 residues. CDR1 is LGHDT and CDR2 is YNNKEL in the germline V gene (reference sequence). CDR3 region: CASSQAGTDTQYF. For the CDR3, the DNA is TGTGCCAGCAGCCAAGCGGGGACAGATACGCAGTATTTT.

In its sample, this clonotype was seen many times. The chain is built from TRBV20-1 and TRBJ1-1; D possibly corresponds to TRBD1 (5 bases). V lost 5 bases and J 6 bases, leaving 16 bases between the germline ends. CDR1 is DFQATT, CDR2 SNEGSKA, per germline (reference sequence). CDR3 length equals 13 residues. Here the CDR3 reads CSALRGGWAEAFF. CDR3 sequence (DNA): TGCAGTGCTCTCCGGGGGGGATGGGCTGAAGCTTTCTTT.

The J gene is TRBJ2-1, the V gene TRBV20-1, with TRBD2 matching 10 bases. This CDR3 has 14 amino acids. The V segment lost 6 bases and the J segment 6 bases; nucleotides outside the gene matches: 8. Germline V CDR1 and CDR2: DFQATT, SNEGSKA (reference sequence). CDR3 nucleotides: TGCAGTGCCCTCCGGACTAGCGGCCCCAATGAGCAGTTCTTC. This codes for CSALRTSGPNEQFF.

This clonotype was seen more than once but under ten times. The rearrangement uses TRBV7-2 and TRBJ2-3; D unresolved. The V gene lost 3 bases and the J gene lost 3 bases, with 7 bases spanning the gap. The CDR3 length is 13 residues. Germline CDR1 is SGHTA and CDR2 is FQGNSA. The CDR3 protein is CASSFPPTDTQYF. In DNA form, the CDR3 reads TGTGCCAGCAGCTTTCCCCCGACAGATACGCAGTATTTT.

The chain uses TRBV6-1 and TRBJ2-5; maybe TRBD2 (7 bases). The germline V gene encodes CDR1 MNHNS and CDR2 SASEGT. This CDR3 is built from 15 residues. Trimming cost V 5 bases and J 4 bases, with 17 bases left between them. The CDR3 here is CASSHAGDTRETQYF. In DNA, the CDR3 is TGTGCCAGCAGTCACGCGGGGGACACTCGAGAGACCCAGTACTTC.

The CDR3 region has the DNA TGTGCCAGCAGCTTAACAGCGATCTACGAGCAGTACTTC. It translates to CASSLTAIYEQYF. The J gene is TRBJ2-7, the V gene TRBV7-9, with D unresolved. Per the germline V gene, CDR1 is SEHNR and CDR2 is FQNEAQ (reference sequence). This CDR3 is 13 amino acids long. V lost 2 bases and J lost 3, with 8 bases in between.

This chain joins TRBV20-1 and TRBJ2-1, with a possible D match to TRBD1 (6 bases). The V end was cut by 5 bases, the J end by 4 bases, with 18 bases between. From germline, CDR1 is DFQATT and CDR2 SNEGSKA (reference sequence). There are 15 residues in the CDR3. CDR3 sequence: CSALAPGHRYNEQFF. CDR3 nucleotides: TGCAGTGCTCTCGCGCCGGGACACCGTTACAATGAGCAGTTCTTC.

There are a few counts of this clonotype. The chain employs TRBV4-3 and TRBJ2-5; D unclear. The CDR3 spans 15 residues. Trimming pared 1 base from V and 4 bases from J, leaving 13 bases between. Germline V gene data show CDR1 as LGHNA and CDR2 as YSLEER. CDR3 DNA sequence: TGCGCCAGCAGCCAAGGCTATTCGGATCTAGAGACCCAGTACTTC. This translates into CASSQGYSDLETQYF.

This clonotype has a count of ten or more. The chain recombines TRBV27 with TRBJ2-1; 9 bases align to TRBD2. Germline V gene sequence: CDR1 MNHEY, CDR2 SMNVEV (reference sequence). The CDR3 is 17 residues long. Trimming at V came to 3 bases and at J to 7 bases, leaving 13 bases not matched to a gene. The CDR3, as DNA: TGTGCCAGCAGTTTTCGGGCTAGCGGGGTACGAAATAATGAGCAGTTCTTC. Its translation is CASSFRASGVRNNEQFF.

The chain couples TRBV5-1 to TRBJ2-7; 8 bases are shared with TRBD2. Germline CDR1 is SGHRS and CDR2 is YFSETQ. Germline trimming cut 4 bases from V and 0 bases from J; bases unmatched to any gene: 9. The CDR3 runs to 16 residues. CDR3 residues: CASSREGGRVSYEQYF. CDR3 sequence (DNA): TGCGCCAGCAGCCGGGAGGGAGGGAGGGTCTCCTACGAGCAGTACTTC.

This clonotype has only a few counts. This chain links TRBV20-1 with TRBJ2-1; 14 bases match TRBD2. The V gene's germline CDR1 is DFQATT and CDR2 SNEGSKA (reference sequence). The CDR3 is 16 residues long. Trimming removed 7 bases from V and 8 bases from J; junction bases left unmatched: 13. The CDR3 DNA is TGCAGTGGGGGACTAGCGGGAGTGGGTCCCATCCATGAGCAGTTCTTC. This gives the protein CSGGLAGVGPIHEQFF.

This clonotype was recorded many times. V usage is TRBV7-3 and J usage is TRBJ2-1; tentatively, D is TRBD2 (6 bases). Germline V gives CDR1 SGHTA, CDR2 FQGTGA. V was clipped by 2 bases and J by 0 bases, with 11 bases between them. The CDR3 extends over 16 amino acids. The CDR3 bases are TGTGCCAGCAGCTTAGGGGGGTCGAGCTCCTACAATGAGCAGTTCTTC. Protein: CASSLGGSSSYNEQFF. Together with reference TRBV7-3 and TRBJ2-1, the CDR3 gives the full variable domain: GAGVSQTPSNKVTEKGKYVELRCDPISGHTALYWYRQSLGQGPEFLIYFQGTGAADDSGLPNDRFFAVRPEGSVSTLKIQRTERGDSAVYLCASSLGGSSSYNEQFFGPGTRLTVL.

The rearrangement joins TRBV10-1 to TRBJ2-5, with 7 bases that match TRBD2. The CDR3 has 13 amino acids. V lost 8 bases, J lost 3 bases, and 6 bases stayed unmatched. The germline gives CDR1 WNHNN, CDR2 SYGVQD (reference sequence). DNA of the CDR3: TGCGCCAGCTCGGGAGGCCCCAAAGAGACCCAGTACTTC. As protein: CASSGGPKETQYF.

V is TRBV5-6 and J is TRBJ1-5; D is possibly TRBD1 (5 bases). CDR1 is SGHDT and CDR2 is YYEEEE in the germline V gene. Trimming removed 2 bases from V and 3 bases from J, with 9 bases in between. The CDR3 consists of 14 residues. The CDR3 is CASSFRGVNQPQHF. The DNA for the CDR3 is TGTGCCAGCAGCTTTAGAGGGGTCAATCAGCCCCAGCATTTT.

Ten or more counts support this clonotype. The chain employs TRBV15 and TRBJ2-1; 9 bases align to TRBD2. The trim removed 0 bases at V and 4 bases at J, leaving 13 bases unmatched. The CDR3 runs 19 residues. Looked up from germline, CDR1 is LNHNV and CDR2 is YYDKDF (reference sequence). The CDR3 DNA reads as TGTGCCACCAGCAGAGATAGGGGGGAGCGGGAGGTACCTTACAATGAGCAGTTCTTC. This sequence encodes CATSRDRGEREVPYNEQFF.

This clonotype occurred a few times. Here the CDR3 reads CASSLERGGGSTDTQYF. The CDR3 DNA is TGCGCCAGCAGCTTGGAAAGGGGCGGCGGGAGCACAGATACGCAGTATTTT. This rearrangement joins TRBV5-1 to TRBJ2-3; TRBD1 or TRBD2 may be the D gene (5 bases each). Germline CDR1 and CDR2: SGHRS and YFSETQ. Trimming left V 0 bases short and J 0 bases short, with 14 bases between. The CDR3 contains 17 residues. Looking up the rest from reference TRBV5-1 and TRBJ2-3 gives the full variable domain: KAGVTQTPRYLIKTRGQQVTLSCSPISGHRSVSWYQQTPGQGLQFLFEYFSETQRNKGNFPGRFSGRQFSNSRSEMNVSTLELGDSALYLCASSLERGGGSTDTQYFGPGTRLTVL.